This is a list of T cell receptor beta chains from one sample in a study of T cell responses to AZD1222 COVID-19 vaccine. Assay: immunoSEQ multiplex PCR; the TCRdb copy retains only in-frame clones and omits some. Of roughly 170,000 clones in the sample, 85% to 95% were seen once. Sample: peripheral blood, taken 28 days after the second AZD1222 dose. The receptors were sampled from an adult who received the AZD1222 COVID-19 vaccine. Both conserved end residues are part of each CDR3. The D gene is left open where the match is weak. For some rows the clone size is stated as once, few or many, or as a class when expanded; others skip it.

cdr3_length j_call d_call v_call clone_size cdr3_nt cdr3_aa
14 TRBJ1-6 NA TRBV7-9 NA TGTGCCAGCAGCTTACCCAGGGCCAATTCACCCCTCCACTTT CASSLPRANSPLHF
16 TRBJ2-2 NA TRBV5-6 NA TGTGCCAGCAGCTTGGTACCGGCAGGGGTTACCGGGGAGCTGTTTTTT CASSLVPAGVTGELFF
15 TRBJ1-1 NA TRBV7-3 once TGTGCCAGCAGCTTAACGCAGGGCCCTAACACTGAAGCTTTCTTT CASSLTQGPNTEAFF
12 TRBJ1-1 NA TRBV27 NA TGTGCCAGCTGCTCCCAGCGGTCTGAAGCTTTCTTT CASCSQRSEAFF
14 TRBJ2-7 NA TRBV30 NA TGTGCCTGGAGGCGGGTCGGGACTCACTACGAGCAGTACTTC CAWRRVGTHYEQYF
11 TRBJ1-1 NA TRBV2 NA TGTGCCAGCAGCGAGGGTTCTGAAGCTTTCTTT CASSEGSEAFF
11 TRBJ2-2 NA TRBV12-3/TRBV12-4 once TGTGCCAGCAGTGTAACCGGGGAGCTGTTTTTT CASSVTGELFF
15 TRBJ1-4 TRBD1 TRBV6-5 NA TGTGCCAGCAGTTATAGAGAGACAGGGAATGAAAAACTGTTTTTT CASSYRETGNEKLFF
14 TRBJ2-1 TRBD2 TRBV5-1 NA TGCGCCAGCAGCTTGGGCGGGGGTGACAATGAGCAGTTCTTC CASSLGGGDNEQFF
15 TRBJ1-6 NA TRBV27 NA TGTGCCAGCAGTTTAGCGCGGGACCTCTATTCACCCCTCCACTTT CASSLARDLYSPLHF
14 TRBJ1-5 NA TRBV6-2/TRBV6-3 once TGTGCCAGCAGTTACTCAGCGGGGAGACAGCCCCAGCATTTT CASSYSAGRQPQHF
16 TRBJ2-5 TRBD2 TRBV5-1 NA TGCGCCAGCGGCCGTAATAGCGGGAGAGGCCAAGAGACCCAGTACTTC CASGRNSGRGQETQYF
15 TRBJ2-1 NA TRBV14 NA TGTGCCAGCAGCTCTGGGGGATTCTCCTACAATGAGCAGTTCTTC CASSSGGFSYNEQFF
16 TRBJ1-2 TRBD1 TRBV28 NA TGTGCCAGCAGTTCTCGGATTACAGGGGGCCTTTATGGCTACACCTTC CASSSRITGGLYGYTF
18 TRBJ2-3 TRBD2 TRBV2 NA TGTGCCAGCAGTGAAAGTGGGGGGCTAGCGGGGAGCACAGATACGCAGTATTTT CASSESGGLAGSTDTQYF
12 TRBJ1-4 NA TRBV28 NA TGTGCCAGCAGCTCAGTCCCGGAAAAACTGTTTTTT CASSSVPEKLFF
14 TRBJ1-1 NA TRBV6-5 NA TGTGCCAGCAGTCTCGGGGCGCCTTCCACTGAAGCTTTCTTT CASSLGAPSTEAFF
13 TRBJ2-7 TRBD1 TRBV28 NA TGTGCCAGCAGGGACAGGACCCACTACGAGCAGTACTTC CASRDRTHYEQYF
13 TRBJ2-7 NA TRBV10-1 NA TGCGCCAGCAGTGAGGGCTTAAGAAGAGGGCAGTACTTC CASSEGLRRGQYF
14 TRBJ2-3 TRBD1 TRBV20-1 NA TGCAGTGCTAGTCCGGGACAGGGCTCAGATACGCAGTATTTT CSASPGQGSDTQYF
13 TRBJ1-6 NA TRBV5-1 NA TGCGCCAGCAGCTTGGAAGGGGTCTCACCCCTCCACTTT CASSLEGVSPLHF
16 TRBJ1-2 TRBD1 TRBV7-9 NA TGTGCCAGCAGCCCACTCCTGCAGGGGGTAAACTATGGCTACACCTTC CASSPLLQGVNYGYTF
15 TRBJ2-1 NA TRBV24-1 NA TGTGCCACCAGTGATCCCATAGCCCACTACAATGAGCAGTTCTTC CATSDPIAHYNEQFF
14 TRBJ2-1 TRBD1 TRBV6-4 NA TGTGCCAGCAGTAAAGGCACAGGGGGCAATGAGCAGTTCTTC CASSKGTGGNEQFF
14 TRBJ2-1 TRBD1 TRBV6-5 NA TGTGCCAGCAGTTGGCAGGGGGCGGGAAATGAGCAGTTCTTC CASSWQGAGNEQFF
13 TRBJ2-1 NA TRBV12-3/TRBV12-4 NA TGTGCCAGCAGTCCCCCTCACGACAATGAGCAGTTCTTC CASSPPHDNEQFF
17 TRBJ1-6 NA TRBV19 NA TGTGCCAGTAGTATAGCGGCGCGCGACAGCCCGAATTCACCCCTCCACTTT CASSIAARDSPNSPLHF
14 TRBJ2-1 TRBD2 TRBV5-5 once TGTGCCAGCAGCTCCTCCCCGGCGGGGGGGGAGCAGTTCTTC CASSSSPAGGEQFF
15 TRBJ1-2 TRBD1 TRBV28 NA TGTGCCAGCAGCCGTGGACAGGGACAGTTCTATGGCTACACCTTC CASSRGQGQFYGYTF
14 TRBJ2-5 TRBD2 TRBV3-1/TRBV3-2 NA TGTGCCAGCAGCCAAATGTCGGGAGGGGAGACCCAGTACTTC CASSQMSGGETQYF
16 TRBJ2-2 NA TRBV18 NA TGTGCCAGCTCACCACCGAGGGGGTTGAACACCGGGGAGCTGTTTTTT CASSPPRGLNTGELFF
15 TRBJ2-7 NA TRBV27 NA TGTGCCAGCAGTTTAAGCCCGCCAGAGGCCTACGAGCAGTACTTC CASSLSPPEAYEQYF
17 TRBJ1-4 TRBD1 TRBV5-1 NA TGCGCCAGCAGCTTACGACAGGGTAACCCAGCTAATGAAAAACTGTTTTTT CASSLRQGNPANEKLFF
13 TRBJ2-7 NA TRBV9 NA TGTGCCAGCAGCGTAGCTGGCTTATACGAGCAGTACTTC CASSVAGLYEQYF
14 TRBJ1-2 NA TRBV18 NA TGTGCCAGCTCACTAACCACAGACGGTAGTGGCTACACCTTC CASSLTTDGSGYTF
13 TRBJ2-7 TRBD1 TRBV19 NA TGTGCCAGTAGTCCGGGACAGACCTACGAGCAGTACTTC CASSPGQTYEQYF